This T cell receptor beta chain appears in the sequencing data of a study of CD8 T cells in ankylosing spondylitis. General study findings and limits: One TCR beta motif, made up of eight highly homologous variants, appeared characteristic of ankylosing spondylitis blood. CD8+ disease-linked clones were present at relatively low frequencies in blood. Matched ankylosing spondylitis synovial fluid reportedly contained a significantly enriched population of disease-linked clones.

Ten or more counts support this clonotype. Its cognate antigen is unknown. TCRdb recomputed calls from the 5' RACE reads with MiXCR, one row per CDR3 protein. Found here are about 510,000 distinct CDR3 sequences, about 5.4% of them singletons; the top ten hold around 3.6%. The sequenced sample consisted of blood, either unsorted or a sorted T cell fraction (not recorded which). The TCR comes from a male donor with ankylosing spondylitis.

For the CDR3, the DNA is TGTGCCAGCTCACCACTGGACAGGGTCCAGGAAAAACTGTTTTTT. Its protein is CASSPLDRVQEKLFF. This chain joins TRBV18 and TRBJ1-4; 8 nucleotides agree with TRBD1. The CDR3 consists of 15 residues. The trim removed 1 base at V and 8 bases at J, leaving 6 bases unmatched. Germline V CDR1 and CDR2: KGHSH, LQKENI. The full variable domain, with the rest looked up from reference TRBV18 and TRBJ1-4, is NAGVMQNPRHLVRRRGQEARLRCSPMKGHSHVYWYRQLPEEGLKFMVYLQKENIIDESGMPKERFSAEFPKEGPSILRIQQVVRGDSAAYFCASSPLDRVQEKLFFGSGTQLSVL.